The clone carrying this T cell receptor beta chain was picked up a small number of times. Its antigen is currently unknown. At one boundary the junction diverges from the germline segment, which might be a read error. The CDR3 runs to 15 residues. Germline assignment: CDR1 SEHNR and CDR2 FQNEAQ (reference sequence). By 5'RACE template switching, TCR cDNA was produced, with a universal primer site and UMIs added in the process. A single record per CDR3 protein comes from TCRdb applying MiXCR to the 5' RACE reads. The table lists around 160,000 distinct CDR3 sequences, more than 5.5% of them singletons, with about 2.5% in the top ten. This entry is derived from a study of T cells after yellow fever vaccination. Study conclusions and caveats: Researchers cautioned that FACS-sorted repertoires could harbor abundant clonotypes contaminating from the bulk population. Some clonotypes, a small share, were shared between CD4 and CD8 compartments. Post-booster samples contained most primary-vaccination clones (around 95% CD4, about 90% CD8).

The specimen was CD4+ T cells sorted from PBMCs, collected 4 to 5 days after the first yellow fever vaccination. The source of this sequence is a man aged 18 to 29 who received the YFV17D yellow fever vaccine. The gene calls are TRBV7-9 and TRBJ2-5; TRBD1 might be the D (5 bases). The CDR3: CASSGQGSKTRFKHF. The CDR3 DNA is TGTGCCAGCAGCGGCCAGGGTAGCAAGACAAGATTTAAACACTTC.